These T cell receptor beta chains were read from a single sample in a study of OX40 agonist ivuxolimab in advanced cancers. Method: immunoSEQ multiplex PCR; TCRdb's copy keeps in-frame clones and lacks some. The sample contains around 50,000 clones, 85% to 95% of which appear only once. The sample was CD4+ or CD8+ T cells sorted from blood, taken in a trial of the OX40 agonist ivuxolimab. The source is an adult with an advanced solid tumor such as melanoma, head and neck, liver or kidney cancer. CDR3s include the opening cysteine and the closing phenylalanine or tryptophan. A D gene is named only where the DNA matches it firmly. Clone size is shown for a subset of rows, as once, few, many or a class of expanded clone.

cdr3_nt: TGTGCCAGCAGTTTATTGGGGGCCGGTAACTATGGCTACACCTTC
cdr3_aa: CASSLLGAGNYGYTF
j_call: TRBJ1-2
v_call: TRBV28
clone_size: .
d_call: .

cdr3_nt: TGTGCCAGCAGAGACGGAAGCTCTGGAAACACCATATATTTT
cdr3_aa: CASRDGSSGNTIYF
j_call: TRBJ1-3
v_call: TRBV27
clone_size: .
d_call: .

cdr3_nt: TGTGCCAGCACCCCCCATAGGGGGGGGAGAAACATTCAGTACTTC
cdr3_aa: CASTPHRGGRNIQYF
j_call: TRBJ2-4
v_call: TRBV21-1
clone_size: .
d_call: .

cdr3_nt: TGTGCCAGCAGCCTACAGGGTTCTAACTATGGCTACACCTTC
cdr3_aa: CASSLQGSNYGYTF
j_call: TRBJ1-2
v_call: TRBV28
clone_size: .
d_call: .

cdr3_nt: TGTGCCAGCAGTGACCCGGGCCTGGGGGGAGGCACAGATACGCAGTATTTT
cdr3_aa: CASSDPGLGGGTDTQYF
j_call: TRBJ2-3
v_call: TRBV6-1
clone_size: .
d_call: .

cdr3_nt: TGTGCCAGCAACCCTAGCGGGAGGAAGTCCTACGAGCAGTACTTC
cdr3_aa: CASNPSGRKSYEQYF
j_call: TRBJ2-7
v_call: TRBV9
clone_size: .
d_call: TRBD2

cdr3_nt: TGTGCCAGTAGTGATGGTGACAGGACCGACTCCTACGAGCAGTACTTC
cdr3_aa: CASSDGDRTDSYEQYF
j_call: TRBJ2-7
v_call: TRBV19
clone_size: .
d_call: .

cdr3_nt: TGTGCCAGCAGCTTAGACAGATCTAGCGGAGACACAGATACGCAGTATTTT
cdr3_aa: CASSLDRSSGDTDTQYF
j_call: TRBJ2-3
v_call: TRBV7-6
clone_size: .
d_call: TRBD2

cdr3_nt: TGTGCCAGCAGTGCGTCCGGGACAACAGTTCCGGCTGAAAAACTGTTTTTT
cdr3_aa: CASSASGTTVPAEKLFF
j_call: TRBJ1-4
v_call: TRBV27
clone_size: .
d_call: .

cdr3_nt: TGTGCCAGCACCCCCCCCCGAGCTAGCGGGTCCCACGAGCAGTACTTC
cdr3_aa: CASTPPRASGSHEQYF
j_call: TRBJ2-7
v_call: TRBV6-8
clone_size: .
d_call: TRBD2

cdr3_nt: TGTGCCAGTAGTCTCGGGCCTCCGACGGAGCAGTTCTTC
cdr3_aa: CASSLGPPTEQFF
j_call: TRBJ2-1
v_call: TRBV19
clone_size: .
d_call: .

cdr3_nt: TGCGCCAGCAGTCACCCACAGGGGTGGTGTGGCTACACCTTC
cdr3_aa: CASSHPQGWCGYTF
j_call: TRBJ1-2
v_call: TRBV23-1
clone_size: .
d_call: TRBD1

cdr3_nt: TGTGCCAGTAGTTTTGGTCCAGAGCAGTTCTTC
cdr3_aa: CASSFGPEQFF
j_call: TRBJ2-1
v_call: TRBV19
clone_size: .
d_call: .

cdr3_nt: TGTGCCAGCAGAGGAAGCGGGAGAATGACAGATACGCAGTATTTT
cdr3_aa: CASRGSGRMTDTQYF
j_call: TRBJ2-3
v_call: TRBV13
clone_size: few
d_call: TRBD2

cdr3_nt: TGTGCCAGCAGCTTAGTGGGGAGTGTAGAGACCCAGTACTTC
cdr3_aa: CASSLVGSVETQYF
j_call: TRBJ2-5
v_call: TRBV7-9
clone_size: once
d_call: .

cdr3_nt: TGTGCCAGCAGCGGGGGGACACTCGCTGGGGCCAACGTCCTGACTTTC
cdr3_aa: CASSGGTLAGANVLTF
j_call: TRBJ2-6
v_call: TRBV9
clone_size: .
d_call: .

cdr3_nt: TGTGCCAGCAGCACAGGGGGCCCGGGCAATGAGCAGTTCTTC
cdr3_aa: CASSTGGPGNEQFF
j_call: TRBJ2-1
v_call: TRBV9
clone_size: .
d_call: TRBD1

cdr3_nt: TGTGCCAGCAGTTCCCCGGGACTAGGGATCTACGAGCAGTACTTC
cdr3_aa: CASSSPGLGIYEQYF
j_call: TRBJ2-7
v_call: TRBV11-1
clone_size: .
d_call: TRBD2

cdr3_nt: TGTGCCAGCAGCACCACGGACCTTTTAGCCAAAAACATTCAGTACTTC
cdr3_aa: CASSTTDLLAKNIQYF
j_call: TRBJ2-4
v_call: TRBV13
clone_size: .
d_call: .

cdr3_nt: TGTGCCAGCAGCTTGGCGTGGGAGAGCACAGATACGCAGTATTTT
cdr3_aa: CASSLAWESTDTQYF
j_call: TRBJ2-3
v_call: TRBV2
clone_size: few
d_call: .

cdr3_nt: TGCGCCAGCAGCCAAGGAACCGGGACTAGCCCCGGGGAGCTGTTTTTT
cdr3_aa: CASSQGTGTSPGELFF
j_call: TRBJ2-2
v_call: TRBV4-3
clone_size: .
d_call: TRBD2

cdr3_nt: TGTGCCAGCAGTCCCTCGCAGGGAGCCTCCTACGAGCAGTACTTC
cdr3_aa: CASSPSQGASYEQYF
j_call: TRBJ2-7
v_call: TRBV2
clone_size: .
d_call: .

cdr3_nt: TGCGCCAGCAGCCAAGATCGGAGCTTATACAATGAGCAGTTCTTC
cdr3_aa: CASSQDRSLYNEQFF
j_call: TRBJ2-1
v_call: TRBV4-3
clone_size: .
d_call: .

cdr3_nt: TGTGCCAGCAGCCTTCGTGCCTACGAGCAGTACTTC
cdr3_aa: CASSLRAYEQYF
j_call: TRBJ2-7
v_call: TRBV14
clone_size: .
d_call: .

cdr3_nt: TGTGCCAGCAGAGTAGGACAGGGCCGCTACGAGCAGTACTTC
cdr3_aa: CASRVGQGRYEQYF
j_call: TRBJ2-7
v_call: TRBV28
clone_size: .
d_call: TRBD1

cdr3_nt: TGTGCCAGCAGCCAGTGGACAGGGGCCGATACGCAGTATTTT
cdr3_aa: CASSQWTGADTQYF
j_call: TRBJ2-3
v_call: TRBV27
clone_size: .
d_call: TRBD1

cdr3_nt: TGCGCCAGCAGCCAAGCCCCGACAGAGTCCTACGAGCAGTACTTC
cdr3_aa: CASSQAPTESYEQYF
j_call: TRBJ2-7
v_call: TRBV4-3
clone_size: .
d_call: .